This paragraph covers one T cell receptor (beta chain) sequence. The antigen is undetermined. The data were taken from a study of cytomegalovirus exposure and HLA in healthy donors. General study points: A few CMV-associated chains were confirmed in vitro to be specific for CMV antigens.

It was with 60 Vbeta and 13 Jbeta primers that the PCR ran. Original processing notes: About 10 million of some 80 million unique TCR beta chains were shared, per a later count. Assay used: immunoSEQ multiplex PCR; TCRdb lists only in-frame clones, some missing. V and J calls and clone size are given by that table; D and trimming were obtained from the DNA. The ten most abundant clones cover about 4% of a sample with approximately 70,000 clones. The sample comprised PBMCs. This sequence was found in a female donor in good health and CMV-seropositive.

The CDR3 spells CGGSRSTYEQYF. The CDR3 DNA reads as TGTGGTGGTTCGCGCTCTACCTACGAGCAGTACTTC. This sequence joins TRBV7-9 and TRBJ2-7, with D uncertain. Germline assignment: CDR1 SEHNR and CDR2 FQNEAQ (reference sequence). The CDR3 loop spans 12 amino acids.